This is a list of T cell receptor beta chains from one sample in a study of radiation and T cells in renal cell carcinoma. Profiled with immunoSEQ multiplex PCR; TCRdb holds only in-frame clones, not every one. Among around 100,000 clones listed, roughly 82% were seen once. The sample was blood, taken from a patient whose treatment included radiotherapy and nephrectomy. All receptors derive from a man aged 60 to 75 with renal cell carcinoma. Each CDR3 is given with its conserved first and last residue. The D gene is left open where the match is weak. Some rows mark clone size as missing; the rest say once, few, many or name a class of expanded clone.

-	TRBJ1-2	-	TRBV5-1	TGCGCCAGCAGCTTGGATACCTACGAGGACTATGGCTACACCTTC	CASSLDTYEDYGYTF
TRBD1	TRBJ1-4	once	TRBV5-1	TGCGCCAGCAGCCGACAGGGGGCCGATGAAAAACTGTTTTTT	CASSRQGADEKLFF
TRBD2	TRBJ2-1	-	TRBV5-1	TGCGCCAGCAGCTCCGGGACTAGCGGCGACAATGAGCAGTTCTTC	CASSSGTSGDNEQFF
-	TRBJ1-5	few	TRBV5-1	TGCGCCAGCAGCCCGGGGAGGGGAGGACCCAATCAGCCCCAGCATTTT	CASSPGRGGPNQPQHF
TRBD1	TRBJ2-5	-	TRBV27	TGTGCCAGCGGGCTGACTGGGACAGGGATGTTAGAGACCCAGTACTTC	CASGLTGTGMLETQYF
-	TRBJ2-2	-	TRBV9	TGTGCCAGCAGCGTAGCTAGCGCTTCGAACACCGGGGAGCTGTTTTTT	CASSVASASNTGELFF
TRBD2	TRBJ2-1	few	TRBV2	TGTGCCAGCGAGCAGAGCGGGAGTACGCTCTTC	CASEQSGSTLF
-	TRBJ2-3	-	TRBV27	TGTGCCAGCAGTTTTCATCGGGTGACCCGCACAGATACGCAGTATTTT	CASSFHRVTRTDTQYF
-	TRBJ1-6	-	TRBV18	TGTGCCAGCTCACCTCTACCTGTAGTCTATAATTCACCCCTCCACTTT	CASSPLPVVYNSPLHF
-	TRBJ2-7	few	TRBV6-5	TGTGCCAGCTACCTCCCGGGGGTCTCCTACGAGCAGTACTTC	CASYLPGVSYEQYF
-	TRBJ2-1	-	TRBV19	TGTGCCAGCTGGGTGGGACGTGAAGGCAATGAGCAGTTCTTC	CASWVGREGNEQFF
-	TRBJ1-1	-	TRBV7-2	TGTGCCAGCAGCTTAGCTCTGGGAACAAAAATCGAAGCTTTCTTT	CASSLALGTKIEAFF
-	TRBJ1-1	-	TRBV7-9	TGTGCCAGCAGCCTTTGGATGGGGGACACTGAAGCTTTCTTT	CASSLWMGDTEAFF
TRBD1	TRBJ1-5	-	TRBV29-1	TGCAGCGTCCTGGAAGGGACAGATAATCAGCCCCAGCATTTT	CSVLEGTDNQPQHF
-	TRBJ2-1	once	TRBV9	TGTGCCAGCACGGCGGGCTCCTACAATGAGCAGTTCTTC	CASTAGSYNEQFF
-	TRBJ2-7	-	TRBV9	TGTGCCAGCAGCGTAGGGGGGGAACCATACGAGCAGTACTTC	CASSVGGEPYEQYF
-	TRBJ1-1	few	TRBV13	TGTGCCAGCACCCCTGGGGGAACTGAAGCTTTCTTT	CASTPGGTEAFF
-	TRBJ2-3	-	TRBV30	TGTGCCTGGAGTGATGAGGCGGGTAGCACAGATACGCAGTATTTT	CAWSDEAGSTDTQYF
TRBD1	TRBJ2-5	-	TRBV2	TGTGCCAGCAGTCAGAACAGGGGGCGAGAAGAGACCCAGTACTTC	CASSQNRGREETQYF
-	TRBJ2-4	-	TRBV30	TGTGCCTGGAGTGCCGGGACGGTAGCCAAAAACATTCAGTACTTC	CAWSAGTVAKNIQYF
-	TRBJ1-2	-	TRBV20-1	TGCAGTGTTAGGGGCCGGGGGGGCACCTTC	CSVRGRGGTF
TRBD2	TRBJ2-7	-	TRBV5-1	TGCGCCAGCAGCGCGACTAGCGGGAGATACGAGCAGTACTTC	CASSATSGRYEQYF
TRBD1	TRBJ1-3	-	TRBV5-1	TGCGCCAGCAGCCAATCCACAGGGGCCGGAAACACCATATATTTT	CASSQSTGAGNTIYF
TRBD2	TRBJ2-3	-	TRBV19	TGTGCCAGTAGTATCAAGACTGGCGGGAGGGGTGGAGATACGCAGTATTTT	CASSIKTGGRGGDTQYF